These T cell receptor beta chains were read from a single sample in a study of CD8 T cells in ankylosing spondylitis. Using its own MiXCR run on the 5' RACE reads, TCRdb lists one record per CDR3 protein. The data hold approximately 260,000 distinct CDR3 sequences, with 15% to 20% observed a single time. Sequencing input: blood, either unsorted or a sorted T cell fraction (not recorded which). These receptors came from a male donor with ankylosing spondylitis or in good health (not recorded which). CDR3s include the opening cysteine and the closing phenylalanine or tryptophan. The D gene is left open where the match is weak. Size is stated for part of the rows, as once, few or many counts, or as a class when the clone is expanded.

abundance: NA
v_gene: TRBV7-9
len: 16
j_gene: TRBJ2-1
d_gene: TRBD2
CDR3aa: CASSPSVGGSYNEQFF
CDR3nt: TGTGCCAGCAGCCCTTCGGTGGGAGGGTCCTACAATGAGCAGTTCTTC

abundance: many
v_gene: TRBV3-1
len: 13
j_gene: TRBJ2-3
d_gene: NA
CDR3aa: CASSHGGADTQYF
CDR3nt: TGTGCCAGCAGCCACGGGGGTGCAGATACGCAGTATTTT

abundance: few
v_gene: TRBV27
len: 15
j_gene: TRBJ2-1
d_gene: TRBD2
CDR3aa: CASSPGTSGRVEQFF
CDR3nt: TGTGCCAGCAGTCCCGGCACTAGCGGGAGGGTTGAGCAGTTCTTC

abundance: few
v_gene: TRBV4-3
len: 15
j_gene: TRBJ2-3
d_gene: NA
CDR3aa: CASSQELASTDTQYF
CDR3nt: TGCGCCAGCAGCCAAGAACTAGCCAGCACAGATACGCAGTATTTT

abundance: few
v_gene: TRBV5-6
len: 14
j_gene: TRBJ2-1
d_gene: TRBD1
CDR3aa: CASSPGTGLGEQFF
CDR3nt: TGTGCCAGCAGCCCCGGGACAGGGCTGGGTGAGCAGTTCTTC

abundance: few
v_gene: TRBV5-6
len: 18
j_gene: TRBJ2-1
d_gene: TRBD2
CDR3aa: CASSSGLAGSYSYNEQFF
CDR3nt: TGTGCCAGCAGCTCGGGACTAGCGGGATCGTACTCCTACAATGAGCAGTTCTTC

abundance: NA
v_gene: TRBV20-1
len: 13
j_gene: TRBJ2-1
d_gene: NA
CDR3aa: CSASGLDYNEQFF
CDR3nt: TGCAGTGCGAGCGGGCTAGATTACAATGAGCAGTTCTTC

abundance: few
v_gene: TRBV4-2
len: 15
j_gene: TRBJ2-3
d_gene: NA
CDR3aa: CASSQQTGQTDTQYF
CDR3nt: TGTGCCAGCAGCCAGCAAACGGGACAAACAGATACGCAGTATTTT

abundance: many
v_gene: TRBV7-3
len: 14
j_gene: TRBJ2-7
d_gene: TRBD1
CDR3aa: CASSPGQGAYEQYF
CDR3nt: TGTGCCAGCAGCCCTGGACAGGGGGCATACGAGCAGTACTTC

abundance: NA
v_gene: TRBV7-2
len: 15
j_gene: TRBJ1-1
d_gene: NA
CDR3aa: CASSLDLVMNTEAFF
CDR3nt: TGTGCCAGCAGCTTAGATCTAGTAATGAACACTGAAGCTTTCTTT

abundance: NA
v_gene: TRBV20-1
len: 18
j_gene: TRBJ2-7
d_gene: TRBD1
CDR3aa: CSAREVGQGLFEGYEQYF
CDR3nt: TGCAGTGCTAGGGAGGTGGGACAGGGTCTGTTTGAGGGCTACGAGCAGTACTTC

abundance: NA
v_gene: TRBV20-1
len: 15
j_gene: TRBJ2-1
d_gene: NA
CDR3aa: CSALRTGLSYNEQFF
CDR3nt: TGCAGTGCCCTAAGAACAGGGCTCTCCTACAATGAGCAGTTCTTC

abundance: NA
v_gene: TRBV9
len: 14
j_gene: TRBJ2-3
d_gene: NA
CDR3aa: CASSVAVGKDTQYF
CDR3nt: TGTGCCAGCAGCGTAGCAGTGGGGAAGGATACGCAGTATTTT

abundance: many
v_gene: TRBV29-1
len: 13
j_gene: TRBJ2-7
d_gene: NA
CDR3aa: CSVVPNLSYEQYF
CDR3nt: TGCAGCGTTGTTCCTAACCTCTCCTACGAGCAGTACTTC

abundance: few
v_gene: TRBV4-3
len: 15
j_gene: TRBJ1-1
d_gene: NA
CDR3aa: CASSQGRAGGTEAFF
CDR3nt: TGCGCCAGCAGCCAAGGCAGGGCGGGCGGGACTGAAGCTTTCTTT

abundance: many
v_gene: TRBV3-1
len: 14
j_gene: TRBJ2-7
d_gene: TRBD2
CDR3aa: CASRSGELSYEQYF
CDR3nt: TGTGCCAGCCGTAGCGGGGAACTTTCCTACGAGCAGTACTTC

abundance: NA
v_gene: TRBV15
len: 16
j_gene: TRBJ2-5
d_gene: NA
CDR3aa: CATSRDRASRGDGQYF
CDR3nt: TGTGCCACCAGCAGAGATAGGGCTAGCAGGGGAGATGGCCAGTACTTC

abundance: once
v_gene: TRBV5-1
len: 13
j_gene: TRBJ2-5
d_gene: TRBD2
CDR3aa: CASLGLAEETQYF
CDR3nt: TGCGCCAGCCTGGGACTAGCGGAAGAGACCCAGTACTTC

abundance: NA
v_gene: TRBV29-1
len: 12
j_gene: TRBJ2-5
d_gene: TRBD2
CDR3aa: CSVSSGVGTQYF
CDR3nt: TGCAGCGTGTCTAGCGGGGTGGGGACCCAGTACTTC

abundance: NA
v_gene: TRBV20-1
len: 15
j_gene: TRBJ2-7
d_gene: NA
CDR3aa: CSVTSHRGATYEQYF
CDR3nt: TGCAGTGTTACGTCCCATCGGGGGGCAACCTACGAGCAGTACTTC

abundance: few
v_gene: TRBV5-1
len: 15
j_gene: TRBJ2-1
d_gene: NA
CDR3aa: CASSLLEGRNNEQFF
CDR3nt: TGCGCCAGCAGCTTGTTGGAGGGCCGTAACAATGAGCAGTTCTTC

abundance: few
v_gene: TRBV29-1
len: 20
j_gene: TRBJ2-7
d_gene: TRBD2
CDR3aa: CSVEAPLQGGTSGTPYEQYF
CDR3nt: TGCAGCGTTGAAGCCCCTCTCCAGGGCGGGACTAGCGGGACCCCCTACGAGCAGTACTTC

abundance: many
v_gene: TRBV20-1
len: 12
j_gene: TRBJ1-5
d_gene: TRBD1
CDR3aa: CSALDRGSPQHF
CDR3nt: TGCAGTGCTTTGGACAGGGGGTCACCCCAGCATTTT

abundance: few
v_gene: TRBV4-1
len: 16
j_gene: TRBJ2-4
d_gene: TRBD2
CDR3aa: CASSQVEAGGVNIQYF
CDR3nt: TGCGCCAGCAGCCAAGTTGAGGCGGGAGGGGTAAACATTCAGTACTTC

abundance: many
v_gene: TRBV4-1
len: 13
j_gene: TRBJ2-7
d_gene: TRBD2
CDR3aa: CASSQDGGNEQYF
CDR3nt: TGCGCCAGCAGCCAAGACGGGGGGAACGAGCAGTACTTC

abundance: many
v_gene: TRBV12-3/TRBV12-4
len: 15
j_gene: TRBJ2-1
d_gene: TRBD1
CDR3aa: CASSLWPGQKNEQFF
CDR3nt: TGTGCCAGCAGTCTATGGCCGGGACAGAAAAATGAGCAGTTCTTC

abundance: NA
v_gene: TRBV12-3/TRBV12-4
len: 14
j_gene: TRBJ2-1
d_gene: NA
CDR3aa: CASSLVDSYNEQFF
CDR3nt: TGTGCCAGCAGTTTAGTAGACAGCTACAATGAGCAGTTCTTC

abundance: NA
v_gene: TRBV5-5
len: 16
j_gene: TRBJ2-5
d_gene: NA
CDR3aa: CASSLDETLATLAQYF
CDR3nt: TGTGCCAGCAGCTTGGACGAGACGCTAGCCACGTTGGCCCAGTACTTC

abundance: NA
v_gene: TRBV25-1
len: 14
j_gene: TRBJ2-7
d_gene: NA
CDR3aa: CASSEAGRGNEQYF
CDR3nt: TGTGCCAGCAGTGAAGCAGGCAGGGGAAACGAGCAGTACTTC

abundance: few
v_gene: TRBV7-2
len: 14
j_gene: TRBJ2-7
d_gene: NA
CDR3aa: CASSFPTGNYEQYF
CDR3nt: TGTGCCAGCAGCTTCCCGACAGGCAACTACGAGCAGTACTTC

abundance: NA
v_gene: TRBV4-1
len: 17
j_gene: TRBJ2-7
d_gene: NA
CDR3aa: CASSQAGTSISSYEQYF
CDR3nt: TGCGCCAGCAGCCAAGCCGGGACCTCCATTTCTTCCTACGAGCAGTACTTC

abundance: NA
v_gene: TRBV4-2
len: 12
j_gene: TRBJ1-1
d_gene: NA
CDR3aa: CASSQDTVEAFF
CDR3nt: TGTGCCAGCAGCCAAGATACAGTTGAAGCTTTCTTT

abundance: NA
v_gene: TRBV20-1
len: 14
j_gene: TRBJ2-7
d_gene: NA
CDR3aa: CSARPPGGTAEQYF
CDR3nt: TGCAGTGCTAGACCTCCAGGAGGGACGGCCGAGCAGTACTTC

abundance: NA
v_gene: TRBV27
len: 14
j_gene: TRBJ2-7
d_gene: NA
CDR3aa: CASRLSRETYEQYF
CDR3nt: TGTGCCAGCAGACTCTCCCGCGAAACCTACGAGCAGTACTTC

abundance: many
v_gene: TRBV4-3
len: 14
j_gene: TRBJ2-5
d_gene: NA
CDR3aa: CASSQDRAEETQYF
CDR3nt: TGCGCCAGCAGCCAAGATAGGGCTGAGGAGACCCAGTACTTC

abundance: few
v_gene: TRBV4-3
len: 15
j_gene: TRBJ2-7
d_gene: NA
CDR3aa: CASSQDRDLSYEQYF
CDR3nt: TGCGCCAGCAGCCAAGACCGCGACCTCTCCTACGAGCAGTACTTC

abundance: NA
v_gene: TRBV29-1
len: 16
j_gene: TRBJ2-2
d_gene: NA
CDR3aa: CSALGAPTSNTGELFF
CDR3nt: TGCAGCGCCCTCGGGGCGCCAACCTCTAACACCGGGGAGCTGTTTTTT

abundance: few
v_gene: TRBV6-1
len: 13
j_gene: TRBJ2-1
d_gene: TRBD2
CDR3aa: CASISRTSGEQFF
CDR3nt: TGTGCCAGCATCTCACGGACTAGCGGTGAGCAGTTCTTC

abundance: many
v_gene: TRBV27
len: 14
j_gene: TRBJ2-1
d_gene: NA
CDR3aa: CASSLSGVVNEQFF
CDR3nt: TGTGCCAGCAGTTTATCTGGGGTGGTGAATGAGCAGTTCTTC

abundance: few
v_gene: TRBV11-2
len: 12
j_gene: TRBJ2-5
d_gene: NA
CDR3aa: CASTSGGETQYF
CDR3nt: TGTGCCAGTACTTCTGGGGGAGAGACCCAGTACTTC

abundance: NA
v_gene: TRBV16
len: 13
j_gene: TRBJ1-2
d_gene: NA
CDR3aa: CASSQEVIYGYTF
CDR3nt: TGTGCCAGCAGCCAAGAGGTGATCTATGGCTACACCTTC

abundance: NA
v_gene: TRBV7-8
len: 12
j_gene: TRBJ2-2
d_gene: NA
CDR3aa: CASTTGPGELFF
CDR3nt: TGTGCCAGCACCACAGGGCCCGGGGAGCTGTTTTTT

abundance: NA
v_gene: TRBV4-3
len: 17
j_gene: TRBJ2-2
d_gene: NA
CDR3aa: CASSQDPYGENTGELFF
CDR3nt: TGCGCCAGCAGCCAAGATCCATATGGGGAGAACACCGGGGAGCTGTTTTTT

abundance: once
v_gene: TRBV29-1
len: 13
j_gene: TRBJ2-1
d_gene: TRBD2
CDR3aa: CSVEPLTSGEQFF
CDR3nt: TGCAGCGTTGAGCCCCTGACTAGCGGCGAGCAGTTCTTC

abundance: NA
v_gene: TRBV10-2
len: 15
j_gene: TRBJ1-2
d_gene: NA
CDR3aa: CASGRRYREGYGYTF
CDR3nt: TGCGCCAGCGGACGACGATACAGGGAAGGCTATGGCTACACCTTC

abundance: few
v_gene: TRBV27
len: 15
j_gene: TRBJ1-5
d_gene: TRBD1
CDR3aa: CASSLDRGSNQPQHF
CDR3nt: TGTGCCAGCAGCCTCGACAGGGGGAGCAATCAGCCCCAGCATTTT

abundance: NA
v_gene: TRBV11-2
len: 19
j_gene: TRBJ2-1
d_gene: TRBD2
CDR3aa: CASSLVLGLAGTEYNEQFF
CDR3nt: TGTGCCAGCAGCTTAGTCCTCGGACTAGCGGGAACTGAGTACAATGAGCAGTTCTTC

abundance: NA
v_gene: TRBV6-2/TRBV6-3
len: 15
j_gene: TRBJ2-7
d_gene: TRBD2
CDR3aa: CASSYTGTNPYEQYF
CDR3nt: TGTGCCAGCAGTTATACCGGGACTAACCCCTACGAGCAGTACTTC

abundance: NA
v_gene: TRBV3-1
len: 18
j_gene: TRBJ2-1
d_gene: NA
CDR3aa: CASSHGQGAGRPYNEQFF
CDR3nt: TGTGCCAGCAGCCATGGACAGGGAGCGGGAAGACCCTACAATGAGCAGTTCTTC

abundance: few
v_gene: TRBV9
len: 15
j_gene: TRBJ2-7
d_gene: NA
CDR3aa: CASSPSGSGGYEQYF
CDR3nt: TGTGCCAGCAGCCCGTCAGGTTCTGGAGGTTACGAGCAGTACTTC

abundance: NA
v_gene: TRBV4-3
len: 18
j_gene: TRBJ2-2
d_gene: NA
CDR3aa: CASSQEHRDRGTGELFFF
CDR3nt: NA

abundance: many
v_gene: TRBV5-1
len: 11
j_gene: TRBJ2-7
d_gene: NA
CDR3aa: CASSGSYEQYF
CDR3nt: TGCGCCAGCAGCGGGTCCTACGAGCAGTACTTC

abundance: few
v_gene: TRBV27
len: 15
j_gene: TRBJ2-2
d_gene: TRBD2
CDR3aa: CASSLGLAKNGELFF
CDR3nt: TGTGCCAGCAGTTTGGGACTAGCTAAGAACGGGGAGCTGTTTTTT

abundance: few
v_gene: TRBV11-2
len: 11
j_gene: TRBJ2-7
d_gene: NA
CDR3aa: CASRSSGEQYF
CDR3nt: TGTGCCAGCAGGTCGTCTGGAGAGCAGTACTTC